These 21 T cell receptor beta chains originate from one sample sequenced in a study of T-cell reconstitution after alpha-beta-depleted transplantation in children. Unique molecular identifiers were incorporated into the prepared TCRbeta library. TCRdb fed the PCR reads into MiXCR, producing one record per CDR3 protein. The sample yields about 350,000 distinct CDR3 sequences, 10% to 15% seen once. The material sequenced was PBMCs, taken from the stem cell graft. The origin of the receptors is a human donor who donated a stem cell graft to a child with Fanconi anemia.

This clonotype was recorded a few times. The J gene is TRBJ1-6, the V gene TRBV6-1; no definite D call. CDR1 is MNHNS, CDR2 SASEGT, per germline. Trimming took 10 bases from V and 0 from J, leaving 10 bases between them. This CDR3 contains 14 residues. The CDR3 sequence: CATSQSSYNSPLHF. The CDR3 coding sequence is TGTGCCACTTCACAGAGCTCCTATAATTCACCCCTCCACTTT.

The V and J genes are TRBV6-1 and TRBJ2-2, with a tentative D call TRBD1 (7 bases). Germline V gene data show CDR1 as MNHNS and CDR2 as SASEGT. The CDR3 covers 14 residues. The ends were cut back, 7 bases at V and 5 bases at J, with 14 bases in the middle. The CDR3 sequence is CASTKAGGTGELFF. CDR3 in DNA: TGTGCCAGCACTAAAGCAGGGGGGACCGGGGAGCTGTTTTTT.

There are a few counts of this clonotype. The chain links TRBV5-1 to TRBJ1-2, with D possibly TRBD1 on 5 matching bases. The germline V gene has CDR1 SGHRS and CDR2 YFSETQ. The CDR3 sequence is 15 residues long. V shed 5 bases and J shed 8 bases, with 22 bases lying between them. Here the CDR3 reads CASRPGQGSREGYTF. The CDR3 DNA follows: TGCGCCAGCAGACCCGGACAAGGATCAAGGGAGGGCTACACCTTC.

The genes are TRBV5-1 and TRBJ1-2; possible D gene TRBD1, 5 bases. The CDR3 spans 13 residues. The germline CDR1 and CDR2 sequences are SGHRS and YFSETQ. Trimming shortened V by 4 bases and J by 7 bases, and 14 bases separated the two germline ends. CDR3 sequence: CASSQGPARGYTF. The CDR3 DNA sequence: TGCGCCAGCAGCCAGGGACCCGCGCGTGGCTACACCTTC.

This clonotype was detected only a few times. The chain has TRBV28 and TRBJ2-5; 8 bases are a match to TRBD2. With 6 bases clipped from V and 3 bases from J, the junction kept 15 bases outside the gene matches. The germline V gene has CDR1 MDHEN and CDR2 SYDVKM. This CDR3 comprises 17 residues. The CDR3 DNA follows: TGTGCCAGCAGCCCCCCCCGGGGGCGGGGGGTAGAAGAGACCCAGTACTTC. Amino acid sequence: CASSPPRGRGVEETQYF.

This clonotype was found a few times. This chain connects TRBV7-9 to TRBJ2-1; D remains unclear. Germline loops: CDR1 SEHNR, CDR2 FQNEAQ (reference sequence). CDR3 length: 14 amino acids. V was cut by 2 bases and J by 3 bases, with 8 bases left in between. The CDR3 sequence is CASSLLADYNEQFF. The CDR3 DNA sequence: TGTGCCAGCAGCTTATTGGCGGACTACAATGAGCAGTTCTTC.

The chain recombines TRBV28 with TRBJ2-1; 10 positions match TRBD2. V lost 6 bases to trimming and J lost 4 bases; unmatched junction nucleotides: 6. The germline gives CDR1 MDHEN, CDR2 SYDVKM. This CDR3 spans 15 amino acids. CDR3 amino acids: CASSLGLAEYNEQFF. CDR3 DNA: TGTGCCAGCAGCTTAGGACTAGCGGAGTACAATGAGCAGTTCTTC.

V usage is TRBV12-3 or TRBV12-4 and J usage is TRBJ2-1, with TRBD2 identical over 9 bases. This CDR3 spans 15 amino acids. With 5 bases clipped from V and 9 bases from J, the junction kept 11 bases outside the gene matches. CDR3 sequence reads: CASSPGLAGWTEQFF. In nucleotides, the CDR3 is TGTGCCAGCAGTCCCGGGCTAGCGGGGTGGACTGAGCAGTTCTTC.

This clonotype was detected only a few times. This rearrangement joins TRBV7-7 to TRBJ2-5; TRBD1 aligns across 7 bases. There are 15 residues in the CDR3. Germline CDR1 SSHAT, CDR2 FNYEAQ (reference sequence). The ends lost 1 base at V and 4 bases at J; junction bases unmatched: 6. CDR3 region: CASSLDRGAGETQYF. The CDR3 nucleotides are TGTGCCAGCAGCTTAGACAGGGGCGCGGGAGAGACCCAGTACTTC.

This clonotype showed up just a few times. One end of the junction fails to match germline, which may point to a read error. V and J are TRBV19 and TRBJ2-5; TRBD1 matches at 8 bases. Germline loops: CDR1 LNHDA, CDR2 SQIVND (reference sequence). The CDR3 runs 13 residues. The DNA of the CDR3 is TGTGCCAGTAGTAAAGGACAGGGAGGCCAGAGGGACTTC. Translated: CASSKGQGGQRDF.

This sequence joins TRBV3-1 and TRBJ2-7; D gene uncertain. Deletions cut 6 bases from V and 3 bases from J, with 15 bases between. CDR1 is LGHDT and CDR2 is YNNKEL in the germline V gene (reference sequence). CDR3 length: 14 amino acids. The CDR3 DNA is TGTGCCAGCAGTAACTCGGACGGTGTCTACGAGCAGTACTTC. The encoded protein is CASSNSDGVYEQYF.

The table lists this clonotype with many counts. This chain links TRBV7-7 with TRBJ2-3; TRBD2 matches at 7 bases. The V gene's germline CDR1 is SSHAT and CDR2 FNYEAQ (reference sequence). The CDR3 contains 13 residues. The CDR3 here is CASGPSLTDTQYF. The CDR3 DNA is TGTGCTAGCGGGCCCAGCCTAACAGATACGCAGTATTTT.

The chain combines TRBV11-2 with TRBJ1-2; possible D gene TRBD1, 6 bases. Between the trimmed V and J ends, which lost 4 bases and 3 bases, there was a span of 12 bases. Germline-derived CDR1 and CDR2 are SGHAT and FQNNGV. The CDR3 is made up of 14 amino acids. CDR3 residues: CASSSGVRDYGYTF. CDR3 sequence (DNA): TGTGCCAGCAGCTCAGGGGTGCGGGACTATGGCTACACCTTC.

This clonotype appeared a few times. The J gene is TRBJ1-3, the V gene TRBV9; the D is unclear. This CDR3 contains 15 residues. Germline values: CDR1 SGDLS, CDR2 YYNGEE. Trimming stripped 4 bases from V and 0 bases from J, with 11 bases between. The CDR3 region has the DNA TGTGCCAGCAGCTTACACACGGACTCTGGAAACACCATATATTTT. Its protein is CASSLHTDSGNTIYF.

There are a few counts of this clonotype. The chain uses TRBV4-3 and TRBJ2-3, with D perhaps TRBD2 (5 bases). Germline loops: CDR1 LGHNA, CDR2 YSLEER. The V and J ends lost 0 bases and 4 bases respectively, with 14 bases between them. The CDR3 is 16 amino acids. CDR3 DNA: TGCGCCAGCAGCCAAGATAGAGGTACCGGGGCAGATACGCAGTATTTT. Its protein product is CASSQDRGTGADTQYF.

This clonotype occurred a few times. The chain recombines TRBV14 with TRBJ1-2, with 7 bases aligning to TRBD1. The CDR3 is 14 residues long. Germline lookup yields CDR1 SGHDN and CDR2 FVKESK. J gave up 2 bases and V 4 bases, and 4 bases lay outside the gene matches. The chain's CDR3 is CASSPQGVNYGYTF. The CDR3 DNA is TGTGCCAGCAGCCCCCAGGGGGTAAACTATGGCTACACCTTC. Based on the CDR3 plus reference TRBV14 and TRBJ1-2, the full variable domain is EAGVTQFPSHSVIEKGQTVTLRCDPISGHDNLYWYRRVMGKEIKFLLHFVKESKQDESGMPNNRFLAERTGGTYSTLKVQPAELEDSGVYFCASSPQGVNYGYTFGSGTRLTVV.

The table lists this clonotype with a few counts. V and J are TRBV29-1 and TRBJ2-1; D possibly corresponds to TRBD1 (5 bases). Germline lookup yields CDR1 SQVTM and CDR2 ANQGSEA. V was shortened by 4 bases and J by 8 bases, with 9 bases between the two germline ends. This CDR3 region has 11 residues. The CDR3 spells CSVVRAYEQFF. CDR3 in DNA: TGCAGCGTTGTCAGGGCATATGAGCAGTTCTTC.

This chain links TRBV5-1 with TRBJ2-5; TRBD2 is a possible D gene (6 bases). This CDR3 has 17 amino acids. With 0 bases removed from V and 3 bases from J, the gap between germline ends came to 18 bases. Germline V gene lookup returns CDR1 SGHRS and CDR2 YFSETQ. CDR3 loop: CASSLASGWTNEETQYF. The CDR3 nucleotides are TGCGCCAGCAGCTTGGCTTCAGGTTGGACTAATGAAGAGACCCAGTACTTC.

This clonotype has ten or more counts. The V gene is TRBV20-1, the J gene TRBJ2-5, with D hard to call. Trimming took off 0 bases at V and 4 bases at J, with 9 bases between the two ends. The CDR3 consists of 13 residues. CDR1 DFQATT and CDR2 SNEGSKA come from the germline V gene (reference sequence). The DNA of the CDR3 is TGCAGTGCTAGAGATAACATCGGAGAGACCCAGTACTTC. Protein: CSARDNIGETQYF.

V and J are TRBV6-2 or TRBV6-3 and TRBJ2-7; tentative D call: TRBD2 (5 bases). The germline V and J ends were trimmed by 5 bases and 7 bases, with 12 bases remaining between them. There are 12 residues in the CDR3. Germline CDR1 is MNHEY and CDR2 is SVGEGT. The CDR3 region is CASSNGVWEQYF. The CDR3 DNA sequence: TGTGCCAGCAGTAACGGGGTTTGGGAGCAGTACTTC.

This clonotype was counted a few times. This sequence joins TRBV9 and TRBJ2-5, with 7 bases lining up with TRBD1. The CDR3 has 15 amino acids. Germline values: CDR1 SGDLS, CDR2 YYNGEE. V shed 4 bases, J shed 0 bases, and the junction held 6 bases outside the gene matches. DNA for the CDR3: TGTGCCAGCAGCATTTCCGGGACAGACCAAGAGACCCAGTACTTC. It is translated as CASSISGTDQETQYF.